The 14 T cell receptor beta chains below come from one sample, sequenced in a study of a mutant IDH1 vaccine in newly diagnosed glioma. Antigen specificity for these receptors is unknown. The time point is: week 11, during vaccination. The vaccine gave 300 ug of a 20-mer mutant IDH1 peptide subcutaneously per dose. Generated by immunoSEQ multiplex PCR, the TCRdb table keeps only in-frame clones and is missing some. The sample yields some 120,000 clones, roughly 75% seen once. Sequenced here: PBMCs, sampled from a glioma patient whose treatment included an IDH1 peptide vaccine. Every receptor here comes from a man aged 35-49 years with glioma.

The chain has TRBV27 and TRBJ2-1; TRBD1 is a possible D gene (9 bases). Trimming removed 8 bases from V and 2 bases from J, with 31 bases in between. Germline assignment: CDR1 MNHEY and CDR2 SMNVEV (reference sequence). The CDR3 spans 20 residues. The CDR3: CASALEDRGRLARPYNEQFF. The CDR3 coding sequence is TGTGCCAGCGCCTTAGAGGACAGGGGAAGACTAGCGAGACCCTACAATGAGCAGTTCTTC.

The rearrangement uses TRBV4-1 and TRBJ1-2, with 10 bases aligning to TRBD1. The CDR3 is 15 amino acids. Germline-derived CDR1 and CDR2 are MGHRA and YSYEKL. V lost 1 base to trimming and J lost 3 bases; unmatched junction nucleotides: 2. CDR3 loop: CASSQVGQGDYGYTF. In nucleotides, the CDR3 is TGCGCCAGCAGCCAAGTCGGACAGGGGGACTATGGCTACACCTTC.

This chain links TRBV6-6 with TRBJ2-3; 15 bases map to TRBD2. Germline V gene data show CDR1 as MNHNY and CDR2 as SVGAGI (reference sequence). The trim removed 6 bases at V and 1 base at J, leaving 2 bases unmatched. This CDR3 comprises 16 residues. The CDR3 here is CASRRTSGGGTDTQYF. CDR3 sequence (DNA): TGTGCCAGCAGAAGGACTAGCGGGGGGGGCACAGATACGCAGTATTTT.

J is TRBJ2-5 and V is TRBV29-1; 13 bases are a match to TRBD2. Per germline, CDR1 SQVTM and CDR2 ANQGSEA. The length of the CDR3 is 16 residues. Unmatched junction bases numbered 7, after V lost 4 bases and J lost 2 bases. The CDR3 spells CSVGGLAGRSQETQYF. Here the CDR3 DNA reads TGCAGCGTTGGGGGACTAGCGGGGAGGTCACAAGAGACCCAGTACTTC.

The rearrangement links TRBV5-1 to TRBJ2-3; D is uncertain. Trimming pared 2 bases from V and 2 bases from J, leaving 9 bases between. Per germline, CDR1 SGHRS and CDR2 YFSETQ. There are 14 residues in the CDR3. Written as DNA, the CDR3 is TGCGCCAGCAGCTTAAGCTCGCACACAGATACGCAGTATTTT. Translated, it gives CASSLSSHTDTQYF.

This clone appeared a few times. The chain links TRBV29-1 to TRBJ2-6; 9 bases map to TRBD1. CDR3 length: 17 residues. Trimming at V came to 6 bases and at J to 1 base, leaving 10 bases not matched to a gene. Germline CDR1 is SQVTM and CDR2 is ANQGSEA. The CDR3 DNA follows: TGCAGCGTACTATTCCGGGACAGGGTATCTGGGGCCAACGTCCTGACTTTC. Its translation: CSVLFRDRVSGANVLTF.

The chain recombines TRBV11-2 with TRBJ2-1; D perhaps matches TRBD2 (7 bases). Between the trimmed V and J ends, which lost 6 bases and 4 bases, there was a span of 13 bases. The CDR3 consists of 14 residues. Germline assignment: CDR1 SGHAT and CDR2 FQNNGV. CDR3 region: CASSTGGLYNEQFF. The DNA of the CDR3 is TGTGCCAGCAGTACCGGGGGGCTGTACAATGAGCAGTTCTTC.

V gene TRBV30 combines with J gene TRBJ2-5; D is undetermined. Trimming left V 4 bases short and J 2 bases short, with 8 bases between. Germline assignment: CDR1 GTSNPN and CDR2 SVGIG (reference sequence). CDR3 length: 12 residues. The CDR3 reads CAWTNPQETQYF. The CDR3 DNA reads as TGTGCCTGGACTAATCCGCAAGAGACCCAGTACTTC.

The chain recombines TRBV2 with TRBJ1-1, with D possibly being TRBD1 (5 bases). Germline CDR1 and CDR2: SNHLY and FYNNEI. The CDR3 has 14 residues. V was shortened by 6 bases and J by 3 bases, with 14 bases between the two germline ends. CDR3 protein: CASRGAGRHTEAFF. Here the CDR3 DNA reads TGTGCCAGCAGAGGTGCAGGGAGACACACTGAAGCTTTCTTT.

This clone showed up just once. The chain joins TRBV7-2 to TRBJ2-5; the D is unclear. The CDR3 has 14 amino acids. Trimming cost V 5 bases and J 0 bases, with 10 bases left between them. CDR1 is SGHTA and CDR2 is FQGNSA in the germline V gene. The CDR3 reads CASSPRGNQETQYF. In DNA, the CDR3 is TGTGCCAGCAGCCCTAGAGGCAACCAAGAGACCCAGTACTTC.

The gene calls are TRBV29-1 and TRBJ1-1, with D possibly matching TRBD1 (6 bases). V was cut by 3 bases and J by 5 bases, with 16 bases left in between. The CDR3 covers 14 residues. Germline V CDR1 and CDR2: SQVTM, ANQGSEA. The CDR3 reads CSVEKAGGQTEAFF. The CDR3 nucleotides are TGCAGCGTTGAGAAGGCCGGGGGGCAGACTGAAGCTTTCTTT.

The chain joins TRBV27 to TRBJ1-5; the D gene is possibly TRBD1 (5 bases). The CDR3 loop spans 17 amino acids. Germline loops: CDR1 MNHEY, CDR2 SMNVEV (reference sequence). V was trimmed by 3 bases and J by 1 base, leaving 16 bases between them. CDR3 protein: CASSLRGWERSNQPQHF. In DNA form, the CDR3 reads TGTGCCAGCAGTTTGAGGGGCTGGGAAAGGAGCAATCAGCCCCAGCATTTT.

This rearrangement joins TRBV11-2 to TRBJ1-5; 10 positions match TRBD1. The V and J ends lost 5 bases and 10 bases, in that order; junction bases with no gene match: 5. The CDR3 has 13 residues. CDR1 is SGHAT and CDR2 is FQNNGV in the germline V gene. CDR3 sequence: CASSPGQGRPQHF. CDR3 nucleotide sequence: TGTGCCAGCAGCCCGGGACAGGGGCGACCCCAGCATTTT.

J is TRBJ1-2 and V is TRBV7-2; D perhaps matches TRBD1 (6 bases). Germline V lookup: CDR1 SGHTA, CDR2 FQGNSA. This CDR3 comprises 13 residues. Trimming shortened V by 5 bases and J by 5 bases, and 12 bases separated the two germline ends. Here the CDR3 reads CASSPSRGYGYTF. DNA of the CDR3: TGTGCCAGCAGCCCGTCGAGGGGGTATGGCTACACCTTC.